These 9 T cell receptor beta chains were all obtained from the same sample, sequenced in a study of somatic mutations in cytotoxic T cells in rheumatoid arthritis. The method was immunoSEQ multiplex PCR; TCRdb's version includes in-frame clones alone and lacks a portion of them. The profile shows about 20,000 clones, over 65% of them singletons. Sequences were obtained from CD8+ T cells sorted from blood. The receptors were gathered from a man between 60 and 75 years old in good health.

This clone was seen more than once but under ten times. The rearrangement uses TRBV29-1 and TRBJ2-7; 7 nucleotides match TRBD1. Trimming took 3 bases from V and 2 from J; bases not matched to a gene: 13. Germline values: CDR1 SQVTM, CDR2 ANQGSEA. There are 16 residues in the CDR3. The CDR3 protein is CSVDGLTGKGPYEQYF. CDR3 bases: TGCAGCGTTGATGGATTGACAGGGAAGGGCCCCTACGAGCAGTACTTC.

V gene TRBV15 combines with J gene TRBJ2-1; 8 bases agree with TRBD1. The CDR3 runs to 16 residues. In germline, CDR1 is LNHNV, CDR2 YYDKDF (reference sequence). V gave up 0 bases and J gave up 6 bases; unmatched junction bases: 7. For the CDR3, the DNA is TGTGCCACCAGCAGAGATAGGACAGGGTGGCGCAATGAGCAGTTCTTC. This gives the protein CATSRDRTGWRNEQFF.

This clone has only one observation. This rearrangement joins TRBV6-5 to TRBJ1-2; D perhaps matches TRBD1 (5 bases). The CDR3 extends over 15 amino acids. Germline CDR1 MNHEY, CDR2 SVGAGI. The ends were cut back, 7 bases at V and 4 bases at J, with 19 bases in the middle. The CDR3 loop is CASNKLGAGSYGYTF. In DNA, the CDR3 is TGTGCCAGCAACAAACTCGGGGCCGGGAGCTATGGCTACACCTTC.

V and J are TRBV7-9 and TRBJ1-2; D is uncertain. Germline CDR1 is SEHNR and CDR2 is FQNEAQ (reference sequence). The CDR3 totals 16 residues. The V end lost 1 base, the J end lost 0 bases, and 12 bases lay between the germline ends. The CDR3 here is CASSLEAVLANYGYTF. Written as DNA, the CDR3 is TGTGCCAGCAGCTTAGAGGCGGTACTAGCTAACTATGGCTACACCTTC.

The rearrangement joins TRBV4-1 to TRBJ2-2, with 8 bases matching TRBD2. Germline trimming cut 0 bases from V and 4 bases from J; bases unmatched to any gene: 4. CDR1 is MGHRA and CDR2 is YSYEKL in the germline V gene. The CDR3 consists of 16 residues. The DNA for the CDR3 is TGCGCCAGCAGCCAAGATCCGGGAGGGCTCACCGGGGAGCTGTTTTTT. Residues: CASSQDPGGLTGELFF.

This clone was seen a handful of times. The genes are TRBV6-5 and TRBJ1-4, with TRBD1 identical over 8 bases. Germline CDR1 reads MNHEY; CDR2 reads SVGAGI. V lost 6 bases to trimming and J lost 3 bases; unmatched junction nucleotides: 6. This CDR3 is 15 amino acids long. The CDR3 nucleotides are TGTGCCAGCAGCCAAACAGGGGGTTCTAATGAAAAACTGTTTTTT. Translating gives CASSQTGGSNEKLFF.

The chain has TRBV6-5 and TRBJ2-1; 8 nucleotides agree with TRBD2. This CDR3 region has 15 residues. Trimming cost V 5 bases and J 0 bases; bases outside gene matches: 3. Germline loops: CDR1 MNHEY, CDR2 SVGAGI. CDR3 DNA sequence: TGTGCCAGCAGTCCGGGAGGGAGCTCCTACAATGAGCAGTTCTTC. Protein: CASSPGGSSYNEQFF.

This chain joins TRBV5-1 and TRBJ2-7, with 7 positions matching TRBD2. The CDR3 extends over 16 amino acids. Germline V gene lookup returns CDR1 SGHRS and CDR2 YFSETQ. The V and J ends lost 3 bases and 3 bases, in that order; junction bases with no gene match: 12. The CDR3 DNA reads TGCGCCAGCAGCTCGGGGGTGGGGAGGGGCAACTACGAGCAGTACTTC. It encodes CASSSGVGRGNYEQYF.

J is TRBJ2-7 and V is TRBV27; TRBD1 matches 10 bases. The germline gives CDR1 MNHEY, CDR2 SMNVEV (reference sequence). This CDR3 has 15 amino acids. Trimming at V came to 5 bases and at J to 1 base, leaving 5 bases not matched to a gene. The CDR3 bases are TGTGCCAGCAGTGGACAGGGGGGCGCATCCTACGAGCAGTACTTC. This codes for CASSGQGGASYEQYF.